The 26 T cell receptor beta chains in this list originate from one sample, sequenced in a study of regulatory T cells in long-lasting Graves disease (dated by TCRdb to about 2021). The time point label for this specimen denotes: persistent/refractory GD, antithyroid drugs over 5 years with positive TRAb. RNA was extracted from PBMCs in TRIzol for both TCR sequencing and RNA sequencing. The library was obtained by multiplex PCR. These reads were obtained on an Illumina HiSeq 4000. To build TCR beta libraries, CDR3 regions were amplified by Arm-PCR using iRepertoire HTBI primers. TCRdb applied fastp at Q25 and MiXCR to the public reads, then kept only in-frame beta chains. Identical CDR3 proteins give one entry, which carries the most common genes and DNA. This sample lists approximately 350,000 distinct CDR3 sequences; less than 30% were detected once. Less than 30% of the sample is held by the ten biggest clonotypes.

The sample consisted of peripheral blood mononuclear cells (PBMCs), taken when the disease was refractory, from a patient treated with antithyroid drugs. Receptors originate from a woman aged 40 to 50 with Graves disease. Donor details come from another sample of the same person, matched by shared clones.

The chain employs TRBV7-3 and TRBJ2-2; 7 positions agree with TRBD2. Germline CDR1 reads SGHTA; CDR2 reads FQGTGA. Trimming cost V 5 bases and J 6 bases; bases outside gene matches: 12. The CDR3 is 16 amino acids. CDR3 sequence (DNA): TGTGCCAGCAGCCCGCAACCACCCGGACTAGCCGGGGAGCTGTTTTTT. Encoded protein: CASSPQPPGLAGELFF.

J is TRBJ2-5 and V is TRBV11-2, with D perhaps matching TRBD1 or TRBD2 (5 bases each). The CDR3 extends over 15 amino acids. CDR1 is SGHAT, CDR2 FQNNGV, per germline. V lost 5 bases and J 5 bases, leaving 18 bases between the germline ends. This CDR3 reads CASSLLRTGTETQYF. The CDR3 nucleotides are TGTGCCAGCAGCCTCCTAAGGACGGGGACGGAGACCCAGTACTTC.

The chain has TRBV27 and TRBJ2-4; TRBD2 matches at 16 bases. The CDR3 is 18 residues long. J gave up 7 bases and V 7 bases, and 13 bases lay outside the gene matches. Germline-derived CDR1 and CDR2 are MNHEY and SMNVEV (reference sequence). The CDR3 DNA sequence: TGTGCCAGCAAAGCATCCGGGACTAGCGGGAGGGAATTGAACATTCAGTACTTC. This sequence encodes CASKASGTSGRELNIQYF.

This clonotype has ten or more counts. The chain has TRBV20-1 and TRBJ1-5; D gene ambiguous. CDR1 and CDR2 from the germline V gene are DFQATT and SNEGSKA (reference sequence). Trimming cost V 3 bases and J 5 bases, with 11 bases left between them. The CDR3 runs to 13 residues. The CDR3 loop reads CSARWTFDQPQHF. In DNA form, the CDR3 reads TGCAGTGCTAGGTGGACTTTCGATCAGCCCCAGCATTTT.

This sequence joins TRBV20-1 and TRBJ2-2; TRBD2 aligns across 15 bases. The CDR3 contains 14 residues. V was clipped by 5 bases and J by 7 bases; unmatched bases: 2. CDR1 and CDR2 from the germline V gene are DFQATT and SNEGSKA (reference sequence). The CDR3 DNA sequence: TGCAGTGCTGGGACTAGCGGGAGGAACGGGGAGCTGTTTTTT. Protein product: CSAGTSGRNGELFF.

The rearrangement links TRBV7-8 to TRBJ2-7, with TRBD2 matching over 10 bases. Germline V gene data show CDR1 as SGHVS and CDR2 as FQNEAQ. Germline trimming cut 0 bases from V and 3 bases from J; bases unmatched to any gene: 5. The CDR3 sequence is 16 residues long. The CDR3 DNA reads TGTGCCAGCAGCTTAGCAGCTAGCGGGAGAGTCTACGAGCAGTACTTC. Protein product: CASSLAASGRVYEQYF.

This clonotype was observed many times. This chain connects TRBV28 to TRBJ2-7; TRBD2 matches 7 bases. This CDR3 spans 17 amino acids. The V segment lost 5 bases and the J segment 1 base; nucleotides outside the gene matches: 14. CDR1 is MDHEN, CDR2 SYDVKM, per germline. The chain's CDR3 is CASSHEVVSRGSYEQYF. The CDR3 DNA reads as TGTGCCAGCAGTCACGAGGTAGTATCGCGGGGGTCCTACGAGCAGTACTTC.

This clonotype has ten or more counts. The chain couples TRBV10-2 to TRBJ1-2; D is possibly TRBD1 (6 bases). Germline CDR1 is WSHSY and CDR2 is SAAADI. V was cut by 7 bases and J by 3 bases, with 15 bases left in between. The CDR3 has 14 residues. In nucleotides, the CDR3 is TGCGCCAGCACTTCAGGCAGGGGTGACTATGGCTACACCTTC. This encodes CASTSGRGDYGYTF.

The table lists this clonotype with many counts. This sequence joins TRBV28 and TRBJ1-5; D gene unclear. This CDR3 spans 11 amino acids. Germline lookup yields CDR1 MDHEN and CDR2 SYDVKM. V lost 3 bases to trimming and J lost 6 bases, with 3 bases between them. In DNA, the CDR3 is TGTGCCAGCAGTTTTTCTCAGCCCCAGCATTTT. It encodes CASSFSQPQHF.

This CDR3 is CASSLIGAGYEQYF. The CDR3 nucleotides are TGTGCCAGCAGCTTAATAGGGGCGGGCTACGAGCAGTACTTC. The chain links TRBV7-9 to TRBJ2-7; perhaps D is TRBD1 or TRBD2 (5 bases each). V was clipped by 2 bases and J by 3 bases, with 11 bases between them. The CDR3 runs to 14 residues. CDR1 is SEHNR and CDR2 is FQNEAQ in the germline V gene (reference sequence).

This clonotype was found many times. The genes are TRBV28 and TRBJ2-7; no clear D. V gave up 6 bases and J gave up 5 bases, with 5 bases separating them. CDR1 MDHEN and CDR2 SYDVKM come from the germline V gene. The CDR3 contains 10 residues. CDR3 in DNA: TGTGCCAGCAGCTTCCACGAGCAGTACTTC. Its translation is CASSFHEQYF.

This clonotype was counted at least ten times. The chain couples TRBV10-3 to TRBJ2-7; maybe TRBD1 (6 bases). Germline lookup yields CDR1 ENHRY and CDR2 SYGVKD. There are 13 residues in the CDR3. The V and J ends lost 8 bases and 5 bases respectively, with 16 bases between them. The CDR3: CAIRDISFDEQYF. The CDR3 DNA is TGTGCCATCCGGGACATCTCGTTCGACGAGCAGTACTTC.

There are a few counts of this clonotype. The V call is TRBV20-1, the J call TRBJ1-2; 9 bases are shared with TRBD1. Germline-derived CDR1 and CDR2 are DFQATT and SNEGSKA (reference sequence). Trimming took 4 bases from V and 5 from J; bases not matched to a gene: 11. The CDR3 totals 15 residues. The CDR3 sequence: CSATEMGQGGYGYTF. The CDR3 nucleotides are TGCAGTGCTACTGAAATGGGACAGGGTGGTTATGGCTACACCTTC.

The rearrangement links TRBV20-1 to TRBJ2-7, with a tentative D call TRBD2 (5 bases). The germline gives CDR1 DFQATT, CDR2 SNEGSKA (reference sequence). CDR3 size: 16 residues. V was clipped by 0 bases and J by 2 bases, with 17 bases between them. CDR3 loop: CSARDGSSFKAYEQYF. CDR3 in DNA: TGCAGTGCTAGAGATGGGAGTTCCTTCAAGGCCTACGAGCAGTACTTC.

This clonotype was picked up many times. The V call is TRBV28, the J call TRBJ2-2, with 9 bases fitting TRBD1. The CDR3 runs to 14 residues. The J segment lost 7 bases and the V segment lost 9 bases, leaving 9 bases of the junction unmatched. CDR1 is MDHEN and CDR2 is SYDVKM in the germline V gene. CDR3 in amino acids: CASNRDRVIGELFF. As DNA, the CDR3 is TGTGCCAGTAACCGGGACAGGGTTATCGGGGAGCTGTTTTTT.

This clonotype was recorded many times. The chain links TRBV28 to TRBJ2-7, with a weak D call TRBD2 (5 bases). The CDR3 covers 14 residues. V dropped 3 bases and J dropped 6 bases, with 15 bases sitting between them. CDR1 and CDR2 (germline): MDHEN, SYDVKM. Here the CDR3 DNA reads TGTGCCAGCAGTTTTAAACCCGCGGGTTCCGAGCAGTACTTC. Translated: CASSFKPAGSEQYF.

This chain uses TRBV12-3 or TRBV12-4 with TRBJ2-3, with 7 bases matching TRBD1. V was clipped by 4 bases and J by 5 bases; unmatched bases: 12. The CDR3 covers 16 residues. The CDR3 bases are TGTGCCAGCAGTTCCCCCGGGACAGATTATATAGATACGCAGTATTTT. It yields the protein CASSSPGTDYIDTQYF.

This clonotype was picked up many times. The chain couples TRBV5-1 to TRBJ2-7; the D gene is possibly TRBD2 (5 bases). Per the germline V gene, CDR1 is SGHRS and CDR2 is YFSETQ. Between the trimmed V and J ends, which lost 4 bases and 7 bases, there was a span of 18 bases. This CDR3 comprises 14 residues. CDR3 loop: CASSLLKREGEQYF. The CDR3 coding sequence is TGCGCCAGCAGCCTGTTAAAGAGGGAAGGAGAGCAGTACTTC.

The V call is TRBV12-3 or TRBV12-4, the J call TRBJ1-5; D perhaps matches TRBD1 (5 bases). The CDR3 extends over 13 amino acids. V lost 1 base, J lost 6 bases, and 7 bases lay in between. For the CDR3, the DNA is TGTGCCAGCAGTTTAGGGACAAGTCAGCCCCAGCATTTT. Residues: CASSLGTSQPQHF.

This clonotype appeared a few times. The genes are TRBV7-3 and TRBJ2-2, with D tentatively TRBD2 (6 bases). CDR1 and CDR2 (germline): SGHTA, FQGTGA. The CDR3 totals 15 residues. Trimming stripped 2 bases from V and 5 bases from J, with 12 bases between. The CDR3 spells CASSLVASATGELFF. The CDR3 nucleotides are TGTGCCAGCAGCTTAGTTGCTAGCGCGACCGGGGAGCTGTTTTTT. The full variable domain, completed using reference TRBV7-3 and TRBJ2-2, is GAGVSQTPSNKVTEKGKYVELRCDPISGHTALYWYRQSLGQGPEFLIYFQGTGAADDSGLPNDRFFAVRPEGSVSTLKIQRTERGDSAVYLCASSLVASATGELFFGEGSRLTVL.

This clonotype appeared a few times. The rearrangement links TRBV28 to TRBJ2-3; 7 nucleotides align to TRBD2. V lost 2 bases to trimming and J lost 14 bases; unmatched junction nucleotides: 7. Per germline, CDR1 MDHEN and CDR2 SYDVKM. CDR3 length: 12 amino acids. This chain's CDR3 is CASSLMERDPYF. CDR3 nucleotide sequence: TGTGCCAGCAGTTTAATGGAGCGGGATCCGTATTTT.

This clonotype was detected many times. V is TRBV5-5 and J is TRBJ1-1; D is ambiguous. From germline, CDR1 is SGHKS and CDR2 YYEKEE (reference sequence). The V end lost 0 bases, the J end lost 7 bases, and 13 bases lay between the germline ends. This CDR3 spans 14 amino acids. The CDR3: CASSLGTEGIEAFF. The CDR3 coding sequence is TGTGCCAGCAGCTTGGGTACAGAGGGAATTGAAGCTTTCTTT.

This clonotype was seen only a few times. The chain has TRBV29-1 and TRBJ1-1, with D tentatively TRBD1 (6 bases). The CDR3 runs 11 residues. CDR1 SQVTM and CDR2 ANQGSEA come from the germline V gene. Trimming took 4 bases from V and 9 from J, leaving 12 bases between them. This chain's CDR3 is CSVGFWGQAFF. DNA for the CDR3: TGCAGCGTTGGATTCTGGGGGCAAGCTTTCTTT.

This clonotype turned up a few times. V usage is TRBV6-5 and J usage is TRBJ2-1; unclear D gene. The CDR3 has 16 residues. Between the trimmed V and J ends, which lost 2 bases and 8 bases, there was a span of 19 bases. Germline V gives CDR1 MNHEY, CDR2 SVGAGI. CDR3 bases: TGTGCCAGCAGTTACGGCCGCACGTTGGGTAACGATGAGCAGTTCTTC. Translation gives CASSYGRTLGNDEQFF.

This clonotype was seen repeatedly, ten times or more. CDR3 sequence: CSASIATNTEAFF. CDR3 nucleotide sequence: TGCAGTGCTAGTATAGCAACGAACACTGAAGCTTTCTTT. The chain links TRBV20-1 to TRBJ1-1; D is unresolved. Per germline, CDR1 DFQATT and CDR2 SNEGSKA (reference sequence). V shed 3 bases and J shed 1 base, with 9 bases lying between them. The CDR3 has 13 amino acids.

This clonotype showed up just a few times. The V gene is TRBV7-9, the J gene TRBJ1-4, with 7 nucleotides matching TRBD1. CDR1 is SEHNR, CDR2 FQNEAQ, per germline (reference sequence). There are 15 residues in the CDR3. J was trimmed by 4 bases and V by 4 bases; bases with no gene match: 6. CDR3 DNA: TGTGCCAGCAGCTCCTTGGGACAGTTTAATGAAAAACTGTTTTTT. Protein: CASSSLGQFNEKLFF.